The rows below give T cell receptor beta chains drawn from one sample of a study of molecular identifiers for immune sequencing clone quantification. In TCRdb, the PCR reads were re-called with MiXCR into one record per CDR3 protein. Of tens of thousands of distinct CDR3 sequences in the sample, 36% were seen once. Sequencing was done on a sample of naive CD8+ T cells from blood, with Jurkat cell RNA spiked in. All receptors derive from a human donor in good health. Some libraries in this study had Jurkat cell RNA spiked in. The CDR3 runs from the conserved cysteine through the conserved F or W. Some rows mark clone size as missing; the rest say once, few, many or name a class of expanded clone.

cdr3_length v_call clone_size cdr3_aa
18 TRBV14 - CASSQAQRGQGPSYEQYF
13 TRBV28 - CASSPTQTYEQYF
12 TRBV5-4 many CASRGSSDTQYF
13 TRBV5-1 few CASRADSSNEQFF
16 TRBV28 - CASSLIGVGPTGELFF
16 TRBV6-6 - CASSYQGQFFSGELFF
15 TRBV9 - CASIVLGTSGDTQYF
17 TRBV28 many CASSPRPLAGLSYEQYF
13 TRBV4-1 - CASSQDSGVEQYF
17 TRBV11-1 - CASSLAGRLAAYNEQFF